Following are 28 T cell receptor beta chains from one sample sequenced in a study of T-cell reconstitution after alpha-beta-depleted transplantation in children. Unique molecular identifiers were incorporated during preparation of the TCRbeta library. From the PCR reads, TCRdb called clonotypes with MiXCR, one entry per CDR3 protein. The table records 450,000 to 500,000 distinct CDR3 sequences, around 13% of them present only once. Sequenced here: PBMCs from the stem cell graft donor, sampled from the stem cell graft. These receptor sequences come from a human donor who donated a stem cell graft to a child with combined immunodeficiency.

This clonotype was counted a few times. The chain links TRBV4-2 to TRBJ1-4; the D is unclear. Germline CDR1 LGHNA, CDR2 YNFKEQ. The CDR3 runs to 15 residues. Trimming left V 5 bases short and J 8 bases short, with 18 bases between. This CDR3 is CASSVLEGIGEKLFF. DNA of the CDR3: TGTGCCAGCAGCGTGTTAGAGGGAATCGGGGAAAAACTGTTTTTT.

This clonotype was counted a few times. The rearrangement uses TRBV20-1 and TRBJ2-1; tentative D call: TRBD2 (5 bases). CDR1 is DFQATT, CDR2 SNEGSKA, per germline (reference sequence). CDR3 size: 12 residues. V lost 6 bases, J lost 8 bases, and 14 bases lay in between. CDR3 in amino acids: CSAIPLRDEQFF. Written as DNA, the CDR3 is TGCAGTGCCATTCCACTGAGGGATGAGCAGTTCTTC.

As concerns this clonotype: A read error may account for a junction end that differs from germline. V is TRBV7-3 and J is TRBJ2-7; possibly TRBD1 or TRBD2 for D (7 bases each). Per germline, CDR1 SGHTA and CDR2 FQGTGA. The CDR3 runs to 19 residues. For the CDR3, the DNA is TGTGCCTGCAGCTTAAAGGGGGCTAGCGGCCACCTTTCGAGGAACGAGCAGTACTTC. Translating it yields CACSLKGASGHLSRNEQYF.

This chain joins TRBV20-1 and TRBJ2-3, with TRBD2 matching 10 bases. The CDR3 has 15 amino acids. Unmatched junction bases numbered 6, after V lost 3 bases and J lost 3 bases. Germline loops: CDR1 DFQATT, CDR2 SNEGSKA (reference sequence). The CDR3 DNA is TGCAGTGCTAGTGAATCTAGCGGGGGAACAGATACGCAGTATTTT. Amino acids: CSASESSGGTDTQYF.

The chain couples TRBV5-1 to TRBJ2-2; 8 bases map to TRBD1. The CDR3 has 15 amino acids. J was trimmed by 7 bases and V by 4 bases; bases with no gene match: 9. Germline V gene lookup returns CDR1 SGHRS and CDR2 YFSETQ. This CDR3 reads CASSKDRGTDGELFF. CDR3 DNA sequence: TGCGCCAGCAGCAAAGACAGGGGAACTGACGGGGAGCTGTTTTTT.

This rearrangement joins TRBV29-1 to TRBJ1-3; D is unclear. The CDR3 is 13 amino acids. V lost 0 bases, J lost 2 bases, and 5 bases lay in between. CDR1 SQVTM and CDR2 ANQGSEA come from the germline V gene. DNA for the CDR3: TGCAGCGTTGAAGAGGTGGCTGGAAACACCATATATTTT. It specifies CSVEEVAGNTIYF.

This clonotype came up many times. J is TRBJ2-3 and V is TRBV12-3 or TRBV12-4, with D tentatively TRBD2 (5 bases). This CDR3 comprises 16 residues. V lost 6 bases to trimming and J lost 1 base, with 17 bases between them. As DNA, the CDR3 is TGTGCCAGCAGCCCCGCGGCGGAGGTGCGCACAGATACGCAGTATTTT. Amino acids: CASSPAAEVRTDTQYF.

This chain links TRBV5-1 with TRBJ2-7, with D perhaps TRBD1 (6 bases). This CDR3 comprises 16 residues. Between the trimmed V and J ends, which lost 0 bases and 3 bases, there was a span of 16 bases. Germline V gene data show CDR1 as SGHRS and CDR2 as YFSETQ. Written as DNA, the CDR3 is TGCGCCAGCAGCTTGGGGGGCACAGGGTTCGACTACGAGCAGTACTTC. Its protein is CASSLGGTGFDYEQYF.

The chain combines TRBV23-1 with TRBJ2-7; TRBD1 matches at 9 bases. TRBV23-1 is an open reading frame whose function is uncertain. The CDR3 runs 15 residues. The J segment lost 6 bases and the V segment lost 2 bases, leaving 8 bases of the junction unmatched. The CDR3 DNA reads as TGCGCCAGCAGTCAAACGGGACAGGGATTTTGCGAGCAGTACTTC. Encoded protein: CASSQTGQGFCEQYF.

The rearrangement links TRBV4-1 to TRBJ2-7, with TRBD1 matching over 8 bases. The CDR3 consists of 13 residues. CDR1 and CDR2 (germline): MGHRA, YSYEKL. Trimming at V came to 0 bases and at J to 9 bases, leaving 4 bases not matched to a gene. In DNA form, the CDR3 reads TGCGCCAGCAGCCAAGACCTACAGGGGGGGCAGTACTTC. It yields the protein CASSQDLQGGQYF.

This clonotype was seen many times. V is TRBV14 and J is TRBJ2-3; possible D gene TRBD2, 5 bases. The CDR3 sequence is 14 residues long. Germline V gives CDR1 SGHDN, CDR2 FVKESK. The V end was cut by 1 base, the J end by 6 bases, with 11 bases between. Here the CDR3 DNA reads TGTGCCAGCAGCCAAGTTGCCGCGGGTGATACGCAGTATTTT. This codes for CASSQVAAGDTQYF.

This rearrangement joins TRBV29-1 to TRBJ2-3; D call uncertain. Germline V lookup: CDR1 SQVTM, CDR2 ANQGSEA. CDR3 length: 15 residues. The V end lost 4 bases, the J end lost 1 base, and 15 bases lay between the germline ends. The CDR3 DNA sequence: TGCAGCGTTGGTCGTGGTAGCCTTGGCACAGATACGCAGTATTTT. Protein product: CSVGRGSLGTDTQYF.

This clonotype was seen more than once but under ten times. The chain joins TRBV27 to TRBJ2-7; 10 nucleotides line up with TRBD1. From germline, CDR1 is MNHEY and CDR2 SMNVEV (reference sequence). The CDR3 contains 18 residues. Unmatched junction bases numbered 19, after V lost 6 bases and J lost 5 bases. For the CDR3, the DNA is TGTGCCAGCAGCCACCACTTTCGGGACAGGGGTTTAAAGGACGAGCAGTACTTC. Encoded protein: CASSHHFRDRGLKDEQYF.

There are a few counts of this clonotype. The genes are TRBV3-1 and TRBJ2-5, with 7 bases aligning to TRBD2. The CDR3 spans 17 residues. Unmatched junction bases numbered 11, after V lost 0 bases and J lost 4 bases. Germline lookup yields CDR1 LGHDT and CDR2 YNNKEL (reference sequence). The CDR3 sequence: CASSQEGIGTGGETQYF. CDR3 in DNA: TGTGCCAGCAGCCAAGAGGGGATAGGGACGGGGGGAGAGACCCAGTACTTC.

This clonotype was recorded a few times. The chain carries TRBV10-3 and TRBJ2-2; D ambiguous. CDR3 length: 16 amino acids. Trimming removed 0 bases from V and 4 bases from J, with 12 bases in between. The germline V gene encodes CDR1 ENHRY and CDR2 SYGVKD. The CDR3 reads CAISESPDAGTGELFF. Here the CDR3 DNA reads TGTGCCATCAGTGAGTCACCCGACGCTGGCACCGGGGAGCTGTTTTTT.

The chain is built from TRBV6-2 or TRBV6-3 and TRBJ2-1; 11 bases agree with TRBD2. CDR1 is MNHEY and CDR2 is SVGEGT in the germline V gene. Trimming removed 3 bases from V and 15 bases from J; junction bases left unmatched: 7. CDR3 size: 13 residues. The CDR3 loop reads CASSYTSGSPGFF. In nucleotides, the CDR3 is TGTGCCAGCAGTTATACTAGCGGGAGCCCCGGGTTCTTC.

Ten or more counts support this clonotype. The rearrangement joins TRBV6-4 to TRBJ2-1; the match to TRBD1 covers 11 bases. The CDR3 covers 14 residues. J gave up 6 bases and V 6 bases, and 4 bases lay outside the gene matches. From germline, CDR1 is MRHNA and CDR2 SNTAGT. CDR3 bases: TGTGCCAGCAGAAGGGACAGGGGGAGCAATGAGCAGTTCTTC. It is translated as CASRRDRGSNEQFF.

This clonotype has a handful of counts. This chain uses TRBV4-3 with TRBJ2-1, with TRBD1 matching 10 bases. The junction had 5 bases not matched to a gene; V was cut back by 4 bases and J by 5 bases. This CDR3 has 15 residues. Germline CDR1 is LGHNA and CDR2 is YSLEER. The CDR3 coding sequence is TGCGCCAGCAGCCGGGACAGGGGAACCCACAATGAGCAGTTCTTC. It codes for CASSRDRGTHNEQFF.

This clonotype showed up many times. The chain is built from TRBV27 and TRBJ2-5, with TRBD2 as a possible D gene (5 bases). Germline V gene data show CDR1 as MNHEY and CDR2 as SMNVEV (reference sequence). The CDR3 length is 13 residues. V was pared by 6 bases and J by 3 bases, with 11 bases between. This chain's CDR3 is CASRPSGKETQYF. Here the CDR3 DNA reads TGTGCCAGCAGACCTTCGGGGAAAGAGACCCAGTACTTC.

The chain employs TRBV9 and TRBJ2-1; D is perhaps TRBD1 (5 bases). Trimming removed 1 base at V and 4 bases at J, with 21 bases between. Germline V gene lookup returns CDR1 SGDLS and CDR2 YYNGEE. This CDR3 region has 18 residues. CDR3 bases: TGTGCCAGCAGCGTATCCAGCTATGGGGCCGGTGGTTACAATGAGCAGTTCTTC. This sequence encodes CASSVSSYGAGGYNEQFF.

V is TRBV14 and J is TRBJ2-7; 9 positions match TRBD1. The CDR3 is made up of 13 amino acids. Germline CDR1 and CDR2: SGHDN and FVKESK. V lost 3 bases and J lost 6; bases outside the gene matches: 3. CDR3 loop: CASSQGQGGEQYF. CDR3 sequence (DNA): TGTGCCAGCAGCCAGGGACAGGGAGGCGAGCAGTACTTC. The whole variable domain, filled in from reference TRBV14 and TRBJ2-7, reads EAGVTQFPSHSVIEKGQTVTLRCDPISGHDNLYWYRRVMGKEIKFLLHFVKESKQDESGMPNNRFLAERTGGTYSTLKVQPAELEDSGVYFCASSQGQGGEQYFGPGTRLTVT.

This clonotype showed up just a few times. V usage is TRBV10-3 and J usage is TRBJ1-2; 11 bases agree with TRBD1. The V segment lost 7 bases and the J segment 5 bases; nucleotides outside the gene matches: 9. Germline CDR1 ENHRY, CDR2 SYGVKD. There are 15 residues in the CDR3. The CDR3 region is CAITRTGGEGYGYTF. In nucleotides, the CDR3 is TGTGCCATCACCAGGACAGGGGGCGAAGGATATGGCTACACCTTC.

The CDR3 loop is CAWSAVGGGQPQHF. CDR3 bases: TGTGCCTGGAGTGCTGTGGGGGGTGGACAGCCCCAGCATTTT. The V call is TRBV30, the J call TRBJ1-5, with a possible D match to TRBD1 (5 bases). V lost 1 base, J lost 7 bases, and 14 bases lay in between. The CDR3 contains 14 residues. The V gene's germline CDR1 is GTSNPN and CDR2 SVGIG (reference sequence).

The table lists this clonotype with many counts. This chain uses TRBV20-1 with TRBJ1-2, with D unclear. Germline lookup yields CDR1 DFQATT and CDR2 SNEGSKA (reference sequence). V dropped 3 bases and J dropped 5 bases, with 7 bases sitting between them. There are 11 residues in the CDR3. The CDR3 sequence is CSASGPYGYTF. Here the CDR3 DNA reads TGCAGTGCTAGCGGTCCTTATGGCTACACCTTC.

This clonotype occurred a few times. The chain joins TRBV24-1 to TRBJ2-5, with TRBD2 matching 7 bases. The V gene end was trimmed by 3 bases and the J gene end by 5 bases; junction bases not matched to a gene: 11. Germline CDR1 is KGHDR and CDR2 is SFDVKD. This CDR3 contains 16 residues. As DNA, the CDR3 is TGTGCCACCAGTGATCCCCGGAGCGGGGAGTCGGAGACCCAGTACTTC. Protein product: CATSDPRSGESETQYF.

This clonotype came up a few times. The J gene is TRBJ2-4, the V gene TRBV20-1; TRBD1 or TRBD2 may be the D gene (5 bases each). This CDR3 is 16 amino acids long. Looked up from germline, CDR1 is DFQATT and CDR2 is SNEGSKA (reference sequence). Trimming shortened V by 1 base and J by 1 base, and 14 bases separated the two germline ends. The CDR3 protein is CSARGYGGDAKNIQYF. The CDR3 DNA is TGCAGTGCTAGAGGGTATGGGGGTGACGCCAAAAACATTCAGTACTTC.

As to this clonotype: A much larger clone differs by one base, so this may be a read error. CDR3 in amino acids: CASSYGQSDEQYF. The CDR3 coding sequence is TGTGCCAGCAGTTACGGGCAGTCCGATGAGCAGTACTTC. This chain links TRBV6-5 with TRBJ2-1; D gene uncertain. Judging by the DNA end, TRBJ2-7 fits better; the J call may be wrong. CDR1 is MNHEY, CDR2 SVGAGI, per germline. The CDR3 runs to 13 residues.

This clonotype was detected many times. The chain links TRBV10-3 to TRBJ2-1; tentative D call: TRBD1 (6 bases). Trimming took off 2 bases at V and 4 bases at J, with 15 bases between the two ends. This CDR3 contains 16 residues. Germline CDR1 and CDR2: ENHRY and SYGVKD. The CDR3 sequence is CAISEGSQGFYNEQFF. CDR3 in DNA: TGTGCCATCAGTGAGGGATCACAGGGATTTTACAATGAGCAGTTCTTC.